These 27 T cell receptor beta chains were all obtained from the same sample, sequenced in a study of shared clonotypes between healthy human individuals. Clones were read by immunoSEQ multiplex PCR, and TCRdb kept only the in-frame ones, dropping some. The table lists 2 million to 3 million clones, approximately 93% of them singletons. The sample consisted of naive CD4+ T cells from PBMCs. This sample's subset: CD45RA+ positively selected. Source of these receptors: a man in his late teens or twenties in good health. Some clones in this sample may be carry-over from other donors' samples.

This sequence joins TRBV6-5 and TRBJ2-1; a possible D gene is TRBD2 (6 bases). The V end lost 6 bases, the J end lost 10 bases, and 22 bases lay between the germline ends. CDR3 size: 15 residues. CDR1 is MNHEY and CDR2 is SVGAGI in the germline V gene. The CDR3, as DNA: TGTGCCAGCAGCCCACCGGGACTGGGGCGACGGGAGCAGTTCTTC. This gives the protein CASSPPGLGRREQFF.

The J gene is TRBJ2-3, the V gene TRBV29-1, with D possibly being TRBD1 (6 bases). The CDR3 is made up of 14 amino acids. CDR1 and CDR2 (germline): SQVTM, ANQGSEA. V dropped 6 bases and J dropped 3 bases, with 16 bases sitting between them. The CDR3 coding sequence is TGCAGCGTAGCTAGGGGGTTGGGGACAGATACGCAGTATTTT. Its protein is CSVARGLGTDTQYF.

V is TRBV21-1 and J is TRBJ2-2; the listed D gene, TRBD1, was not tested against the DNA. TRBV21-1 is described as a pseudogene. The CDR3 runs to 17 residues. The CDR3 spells CASSKDCRGRDTGELFF. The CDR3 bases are TGTGCCAGCAGCAAAGATTGCAGGGGGCGCGACACCGGGGAGCTGTTTTTT.

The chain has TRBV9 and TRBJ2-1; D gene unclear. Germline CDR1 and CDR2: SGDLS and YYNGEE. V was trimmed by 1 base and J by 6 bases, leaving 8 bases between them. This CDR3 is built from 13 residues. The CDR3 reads CASSVSPSNEQFF. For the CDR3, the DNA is TGTGCCAGCAGCGTAAGCCCATCCAATGAGCAGTTCTTC.

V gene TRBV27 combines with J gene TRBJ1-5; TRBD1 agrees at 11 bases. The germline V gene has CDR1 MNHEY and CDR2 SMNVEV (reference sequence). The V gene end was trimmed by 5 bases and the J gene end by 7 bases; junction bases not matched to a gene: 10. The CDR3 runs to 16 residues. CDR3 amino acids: CASSPRTGGLGQPQHF. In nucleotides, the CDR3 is TGTGCCAGCAGTCCTAGGACAGGGGGCTTGGGGCAGCCCCAGCATTTT.

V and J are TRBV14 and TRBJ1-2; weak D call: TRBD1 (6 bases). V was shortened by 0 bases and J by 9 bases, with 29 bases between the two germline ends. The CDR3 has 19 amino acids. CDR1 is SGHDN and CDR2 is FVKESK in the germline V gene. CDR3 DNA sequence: TGTGCCAGCAGCCAAGATCGGAGGGTCCCGGCGGGGGGGGGCGAGAGCTACACCTTC. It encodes CASSQDRRVPAGGGESYTF.

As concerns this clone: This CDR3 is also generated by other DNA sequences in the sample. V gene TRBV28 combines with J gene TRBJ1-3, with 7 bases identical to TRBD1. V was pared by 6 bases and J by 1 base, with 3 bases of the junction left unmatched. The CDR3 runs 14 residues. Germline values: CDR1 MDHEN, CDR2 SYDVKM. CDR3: CASSLTGSGNTIYF. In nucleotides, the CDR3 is TGTGCCAGCAGCTTGACAGGGTCTGGAAACACCATATATTTT.

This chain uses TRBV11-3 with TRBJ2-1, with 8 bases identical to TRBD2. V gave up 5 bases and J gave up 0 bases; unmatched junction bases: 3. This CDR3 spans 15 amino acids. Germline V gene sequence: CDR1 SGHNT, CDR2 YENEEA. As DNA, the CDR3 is TGTGCCAGCAGCGAGCGGGGGAGCTCCTACAATGAGCAGTTCTTC. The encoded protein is CASSERGSSYNEQFF.

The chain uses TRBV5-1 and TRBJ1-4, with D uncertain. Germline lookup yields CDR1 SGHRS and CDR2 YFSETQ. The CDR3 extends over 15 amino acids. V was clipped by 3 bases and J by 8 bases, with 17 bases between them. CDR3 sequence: CASSSGLADGEKLFF. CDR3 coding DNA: TGCGCCAGCAGCTCGGGTTTAGCGGATGGGGAAAAACTGTTTTTT.

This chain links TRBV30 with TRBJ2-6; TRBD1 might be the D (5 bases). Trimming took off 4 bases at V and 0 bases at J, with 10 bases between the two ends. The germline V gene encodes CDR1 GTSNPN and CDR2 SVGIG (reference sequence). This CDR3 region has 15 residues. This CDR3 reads CAWIWGRSGANVLTF. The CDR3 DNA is TGTGCCTGGATTTGGGGCCGCTCTGGGGCCAACGTCCTGACTTTC.

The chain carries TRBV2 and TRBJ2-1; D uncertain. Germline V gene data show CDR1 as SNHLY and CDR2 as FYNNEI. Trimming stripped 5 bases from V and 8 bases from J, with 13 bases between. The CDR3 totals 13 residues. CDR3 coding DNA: TGTGCCAGCAGTTGGCAAGAATCTGATGAGCAGTTCTTC. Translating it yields CASSWQESDEQFF.

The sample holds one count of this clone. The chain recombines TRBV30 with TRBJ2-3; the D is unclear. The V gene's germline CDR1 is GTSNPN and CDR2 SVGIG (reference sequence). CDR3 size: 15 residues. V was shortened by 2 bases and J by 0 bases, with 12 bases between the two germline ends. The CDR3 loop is CAWSRLWGSTDTQYF. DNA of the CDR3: TGTGCCTGGAGTCGACTGTGGGGAAGCACAGATACGCAGTATTTT.

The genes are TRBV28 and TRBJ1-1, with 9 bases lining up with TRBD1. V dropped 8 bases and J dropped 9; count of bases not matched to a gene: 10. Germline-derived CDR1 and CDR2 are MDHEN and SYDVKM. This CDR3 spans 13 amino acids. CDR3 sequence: CASGYTGGLKAFF. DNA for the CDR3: TGTGCCAGCGGTTATACAGGGGGCCTTAAAGCTTTCTTT.

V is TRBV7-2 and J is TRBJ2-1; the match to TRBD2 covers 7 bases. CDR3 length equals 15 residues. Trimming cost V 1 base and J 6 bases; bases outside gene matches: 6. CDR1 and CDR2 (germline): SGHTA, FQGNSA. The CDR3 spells CASSLEASGTNEQFF. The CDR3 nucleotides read TGTGCCAGCAGCTTAGAGGCTAGCGGCACCAATGAGCAGTTCTTC.

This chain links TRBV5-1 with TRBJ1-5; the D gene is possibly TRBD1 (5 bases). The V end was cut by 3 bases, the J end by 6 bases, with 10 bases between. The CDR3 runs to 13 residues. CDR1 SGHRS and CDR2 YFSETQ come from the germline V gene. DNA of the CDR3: TGCGCCAGCAGCTCGGGACTTTTTCAGCCCCAGCATTTT. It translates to CASSSGLFQPQHF.

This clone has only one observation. Here the CDR3 DNA reads TGTGCCAGCAGCTTGTCTGCCCCTAGCGAGCAGTACTTC. Amino acid sequence: CASSLSAPSEQYF. The chain combines TRBV5-4 with TRBJ2-7; D call uncertain. The length of the CDR3 is 13 residues. The germline V gene has CDR1 SGHNT and CDR2 YYREEE (reference sequence). V was pared by 1 base and J by 6 bases, with 11 bases between.

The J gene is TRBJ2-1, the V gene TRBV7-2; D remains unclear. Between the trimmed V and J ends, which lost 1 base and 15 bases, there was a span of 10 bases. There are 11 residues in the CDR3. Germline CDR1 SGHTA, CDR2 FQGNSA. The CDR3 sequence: CASSLGLSRFF. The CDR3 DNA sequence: TGTGCCAGCAGCTTAGGTCTCTCTCGGTTCTTC.

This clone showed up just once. CDR3 sequence: CASSSSGELFF. CDR3 DNA sequence: TGTGCCAGCTCTTCGTCCGGGGAGCTGTTTTTT. The genes are TRBV11-3 and TRBJ2-2; no clear D. The CDR3 spans 11 residues. Germline-derived CDR1 and CDR2 are SGHNT and YENEEA. V dropped 8 bases and J dropped 6 bases, with 7 bases sitting between them. The whole variable domain, remainder taken from reference TRBV11-3 and TRBJ2-2, is EAGVVQSPRYKIIEKKQPVAFWCNPISGHNTLYWYLQNLGQGPELLIRYENEEAVDDSQLPKDRFSAERLKGVDSTLKIQPAELGDSAVYLCASSSSGELFFGEGSRLTVL.

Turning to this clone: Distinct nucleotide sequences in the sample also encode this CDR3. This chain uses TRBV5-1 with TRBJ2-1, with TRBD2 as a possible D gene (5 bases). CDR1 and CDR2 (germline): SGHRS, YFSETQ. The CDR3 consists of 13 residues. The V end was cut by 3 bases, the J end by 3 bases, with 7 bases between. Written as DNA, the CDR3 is TGCGCCAGCAGCTCTGACTACTACAATGAGCAGTTCTTC. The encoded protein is CASSSDYYNEQFF.

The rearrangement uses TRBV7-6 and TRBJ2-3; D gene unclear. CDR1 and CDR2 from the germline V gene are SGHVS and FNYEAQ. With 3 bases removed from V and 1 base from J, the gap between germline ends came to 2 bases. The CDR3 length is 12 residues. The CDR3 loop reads CASSFRTDTQYF. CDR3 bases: TGTGCCAGCAGCTTCCGCACAGATACGCAGTATTTT.

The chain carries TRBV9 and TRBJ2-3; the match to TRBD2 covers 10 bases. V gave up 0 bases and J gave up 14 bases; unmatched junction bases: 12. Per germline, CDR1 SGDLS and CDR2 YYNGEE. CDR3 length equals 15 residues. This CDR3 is CASSVAPSASGRAYF. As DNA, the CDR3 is TGTGCCAGCAGCGTAGCCCCCTCAGCTAGCGGGAGAGCGTATTTT.

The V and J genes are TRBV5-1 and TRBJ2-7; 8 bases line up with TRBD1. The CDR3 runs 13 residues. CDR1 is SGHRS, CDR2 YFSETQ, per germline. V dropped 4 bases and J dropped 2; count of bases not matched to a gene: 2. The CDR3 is CASSRGQAYEQYF. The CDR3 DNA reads TGCGCCAGCAGCAGGGGACAGGCCTACGAGCAGTACTTC. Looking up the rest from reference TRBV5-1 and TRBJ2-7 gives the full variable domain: KAGVTQTPRYLIKTRGQQVTLSCSPISGHRSVSWYQQTPGQGLQFLFEYFSETQRNKGNFPGRFSGRQFSNSRSEMNVSTLELGDSALYLCASSRGQAYEQYFGPGTRLTVT.

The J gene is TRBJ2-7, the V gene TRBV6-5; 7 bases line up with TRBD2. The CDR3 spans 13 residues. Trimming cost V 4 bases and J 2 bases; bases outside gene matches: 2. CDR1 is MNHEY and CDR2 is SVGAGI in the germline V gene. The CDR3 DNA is TGTGCCAGCAGTTCCACTAGCGCCTACGAGCAGTACTTC. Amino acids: CASSSTSAYEQYF.

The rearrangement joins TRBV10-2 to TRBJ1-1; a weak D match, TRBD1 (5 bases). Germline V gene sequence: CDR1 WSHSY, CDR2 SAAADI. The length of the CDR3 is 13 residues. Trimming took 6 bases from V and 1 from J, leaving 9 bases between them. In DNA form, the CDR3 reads TGCGCCAGCAGGAGAGACAGGAACACTGAAGCTTTCTTT. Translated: CASRRDRNTEAFF.

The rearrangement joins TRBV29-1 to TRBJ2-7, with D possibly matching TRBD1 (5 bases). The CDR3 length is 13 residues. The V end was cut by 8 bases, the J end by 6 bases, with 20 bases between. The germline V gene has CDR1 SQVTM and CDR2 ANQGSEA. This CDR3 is CSPQPQEYREQYF. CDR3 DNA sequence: TGCAGCCCCCAACCACAGGAGTATCGCGAGCAGTACTTC.

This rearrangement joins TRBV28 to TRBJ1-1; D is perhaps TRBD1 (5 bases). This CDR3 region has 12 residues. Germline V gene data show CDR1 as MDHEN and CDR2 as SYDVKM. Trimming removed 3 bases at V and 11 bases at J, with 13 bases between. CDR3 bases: TGTGCCAGCAGTTTGTCCGGCGGGGGGGCTTTCTTT. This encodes CASSLSGGGAFF.

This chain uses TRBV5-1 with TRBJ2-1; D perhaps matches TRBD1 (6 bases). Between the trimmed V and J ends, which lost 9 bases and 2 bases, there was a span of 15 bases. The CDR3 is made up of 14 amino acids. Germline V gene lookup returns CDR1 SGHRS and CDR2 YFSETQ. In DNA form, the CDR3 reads TGCGCCACCGCCGTTGGGGGCCCCTACAATGAGCAGTTCTTC. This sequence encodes CATAVGGPYNEQFF.